This TCR beta chain was recorded in a study of circulating and synovial CD4+ cells in juvenile arthritis. The method was immunoSEQ multiplex PCR; TCRdb's version includes in-frame clones alone and lacks a portion of them. Here the sample spans tens of thousands of clones, 90% to 95% being singletons. This receptor was obtained from a human donor with juvenile idiopathic arthritis. The sample consisted of CD4+ T cells from blood.

The CDR3 loop reads CASTVRLAGDKDTQYF. CDR3 DNA sequence: TGCGCCAGCACCGTGCGGCTAGCGGGAGATAAGGATACGCAGTATTTT. V usage is TRBV4-1 and J usage is TRBJ2-3; 10 bases map to TRBD2. CDR1 and CDR2 from the germline V gene are MGHRA and YSYEKL. The CDR3 extends over 16 amino acids. V gave up 7 bases and J gave up 6 bases; unmatched junction bases: 13.